A single sample gave rise to the 15 T cell receptor beta chains below, sequenced in a study of blood T cell repertoires in COVID-19 (dated by TCRdb to about 2020). Libraries came from the immunoSEQ multiplex PCR assay. As stored in TCRdb, this immuneACCESS dataset retains in-frame rearrangements with V and J assigned. A fraction of the clones does not appear; measured against another copy, unresolved V genes explain less than half of the discrepancy, and the remainder lacks a known reason. The sample has roughly 100,000 clones on record, around 85% of them singletons. In total, the top ten clones hold roughly 19% of the sample. Sequenced input: peripheral blood. The receptor set was obtained from a man between 65 and 85 years old with active or convalescent COVID-19.

CDR3 coding DNA: TGTGCCAGCATAAATCACAGGCTGCTCACAGATACGCAGTATTTT. Protein product: CASINHRLLTDTQYF. The J gene is TRBJ2-3, the V gene TRBV6-6; D possibly corresponds to TRBD1 (5 bases). Germline V lookup: CDR1 MNHNY, CDR2 SVGAGI (reference sequence). CDR3 length equals 15 residues. Trimming took off 7 bases at V and 2 bases at J, with 16 bases between the two ends.

Only a few counts were recorded for this clone. The chain recombines TRBV2 with TRBJ2-1, with 11 nucleotides matching TRBD2. CDR3 length: 15 amino acids. J was trimmed by 9 bases and V by 8 bases; bases with no gene match: 12. Germline CDR1 and CDR2: SNHLY and FYNNEI. The CDR3 coding sequence is TGTGCCAGCTGTTGCACTAGCGGGAGTAGTACTGAGCAGTTCTTC. Protein product: CASCCTSGSSTEQFF.

This chain joins TRBV7-9 and TRBJ2-5; D possibly corresponds to TRBD2 (5 bases). CDR3 length equals 14 residues. V was clipped by 5 bases and J by 2 bases, with 12 bases between them. The germline gives CDR1 SEHNR, CDR2 FQNEAQ (reference sequence). In nucleotides, the CDR3 is TGTGCCAGCAGCCCCGGACTCGCTCAAGAGACCCAGTACTTC. Its translation: CASSPGLAQETQYF.

The rearrangement joins TRBV12-5 to TRBJ1-1; 8 bases align to TRBD1. The trim removed 2 bases at V and 1 base at J, leaving 6 bases unmatched. The CDR3 length is 16 residues. Germline-derived CDR1 and CDR2 are LGHNT and FRNRAP. CDR3 nucleotides: TGTGCTAGTGGTTTGACACAGGGGGATGAGAACACTGAAGCTTTCTTT. Translation gives CASGLTQGDENTEAFF.

The chain links TRBV13 to TRBJ2-1; TRBD1 aligns across 10 bases. J lost 9 bases, V lost 5 bases, and 7 bases had no gene match. The CDR3 is 14 residues long. From germline, CDR1 is PRHDT and CDR2 FYEKMQ (reference sequence). The CDR3 loop reads CASSPQTGGREQFF. The DNA of the CDR3 is TGTGCCAGCAGCCCGCAGACAGGGGGCCGTGAGCAGTTCTTC.

This clone has only one observation. CDR3 loop: CASSDNTGLDTEAFF. The CDR3 region has the DNA TGTGCCAGCAGCGACAATACAGGGTTGGACACTGAAGCTTTCTTT. This rearrangement joins TRBV5-6 to TRBJ1-1, with a possible D match to TRBD1 (6 bases). Germline V gene sequence: CDR1 SGHDT, CDR2 YYEEEE. The CDR3 sequence is 15 residues long. V lost 4 bases to trimming and J lost 3 bases, with 16 bases between them.

The CDR3 DNA reads TGTGCCAGCAGCTCGGGACAGGGGGCTTATGGCTACACCTTC. This translates into CASSSGQGAYGYTF. The chain joins TRBV5-4 to TRBJ1-2; 12 positions agree with TRBD1. This CDR3 region has 14 residues. The germline V gene encodes CDR1 SGHNT and CDR2 YYREEE (reference sequence). The V and J ends lost 3 bases and 5 bases, in that order; junction bases with no gene match: 2. The full variable domain, with the rest looked up from reference TRBV5-4 and TRBJ1-2, is ETGVTQSPTHLIKTRGQQVTLRCSSQSGHNTVSWYQQALGQGPQFIFQYYREEENGRGNFPPRFSGLQFPNYSSELNVNALELDDSALYLCASSSGQGAYGYTFGSGTRLTVV.

The CDR3 is CASSQGTVYGYTF. The CDR3 DNA follows: TGTGCCAGCAGCCAAGGGACAGTCTATGGCTACACCTTC. The V and J genes are TRBV14 and TRBJ1-2; a possible D gene is TRBD1 (6 bases). This CDR3 comprises 13 residues. V lost 1 base and J 4 bases, leaving 7 bases between the germline ends. Germline assignment: CDR1 SGHDN and CDR2 FVKESK.

V and J are TRBV6-2 or TRBV6-3 and TRBJ1-5, with 9 positions matching TRBD1. Unmatched junction bases numbered 8, after V lost 2 bases and J lost 0 bases. Germline V gene data show CDR1 as MNHEY and CDR2 as SVGEGT. The CDR3 covers 18 residues. CDR3 sequence: CASSYSRDRAYSNQPQHF. Here the CDR3 DNA reads TGTGCCAGCAGTTACAGCCGGGACAGGGCTTATAGCAATCAGCCCCAGCATTTT.

This clone was picked up one time. The chain has TRBV9 and TRBJ2-5; TRBD1 agrees at 8 bases. V lost 0 bases and J lost 8; bases outside the gene matches: 6. The germline V gene encodes CDR1 SGDLS and CDR2 YYNGEE. This CDR3 has 14 residues. CDR3 in amino acids: CASSVGQGQVTQYF. CDR3 in DNA: TGTGCCAGCAGCGTAGGACAGGGGCAAGTCACCCAGTACTTC. Complete variable domain (other parts from reference TRBV9 and TRBJ2-5): DSGVTQTPKHLITATGQRVTLRCSPRSGDLSVYWYQQSLDQGLQFLIQYYNGEERAKGNILERFSAQQFPDLHSELNLSSLELGDSALYFCASSVGQGQVTQYFGPGTRLLVL.

The V gene is TRBV5-1, the J gene TRBJ2-6; the D gene is possibly TRBD2 (6 bases). This CDR3 comprises 16 residues. Deletions cut 0 bases from V and 2 bases from J, with 9 bases between. The germline CDR1 and CDR2 sequences are SGHRS and YFSETQ. In nucleotides, the CDR3 is TGCGCCAGCAGCTTGGTAACTAGCACTGGGGCCAACGTCCTGACTTTC. This codes for CASSLVTSTGANVLTF.

This clone was seen once. This chain uses TRBV3-1 (or the pseudogene TRBV3-2) with TRBJ1-5, with D unresolved. CDR1 and CDR2 (germline): LGHDT, YNNKEL (reference sequence). V was pared by 4 bases and J by 2 bases, with 6 bases between. This CDR3 region has 13 residues. The CDR3: CASSPSGNQPQHF. CDR3 nucleotide sequence: TGTGCCAGCAGCCCCAGCGGCAATCAGCCCCAGCATTTT.

This clone is judged medium-sized. This chain uses TRBV5-1 with TRBJ2-3; the D gene is possibly TRBD1 (6 bases). CDR3 length: 15 amino acids. Germline V gene sequence: CDR1 SGHRS, CDR2 YFSETQ. V was trimmed by 7 bases and J by 4 bases, leaving 19 bases between them. Here the CDR3 reads CASLRDTEGADTQYF. As DNA, the CDR3 is TGCGCCAGCCTCCGGGACACCGAAGGGGCAGATACGCAGTATTTT.

The rearrangement links TRBV6-6 to TRBJ2-3, with 10 bases fitting TRBD2. From germline, CDR1 is MNHNY and CDR2 SVGAGI (reference sequence). The length of the CDR3 is 19 residues. The junction had 17 bases not matched to a gene; V was cut back by 5 bases and J by 3 bases. CDR3 amino acids: CASSGSLAGSRGGTDTQYF. The CDR3 DNA sequence: TGTGCCAGCAGTGGATCACTAGCGGGGTCCCGAGGGGGGACAGATACGCAGTATTTT.

The V gene is TRBV19, the J gene TRBJ1-5; possible D gene TRBD1, 5 bases. This CDR3 is 14 amino acids long. From germline, CDR1 is LNHDA and CDR2 SQIVND (reference sequence). V lost 3 bases, J lost 7 bases, and 13 bases lay in between. DNA for the CDR3: TGTGCCAGTAGTATTAGGCAGGGAGGACAGCCCCAGCATTTT. Translated: CASSIRQGGQPQHF.